This T cell receptor beta chain was observed in a study of blood T cell repertoires in COVID-19. The germline CDR1 and CDR2 sequences are MNHNS and SASEGT. The length of the CDR3 is 12 residues. Generated by immunoSEQ multiplex PCR, the TCRdb table keeps only in-frame clones and is missing some. The data contain roughly 290,000 clones, about 89% of them singletons. Details on this clone: At one end the junction does not follow the germline gene, possibly because of a read error.

This receptor was obtained from a man aged 30 to 39 with acute or convalescent COVID-19. Sequenced material: peripheral blood. The chain uses TRBV6-1 and TRBJ2-4; TRBD2 aligns across 8 bases. In nucleotides, the CDR3 is TGTGCCAGCAGTGAAGCGAGGGGGACTAGAGTGTTC. Its protein is CASSEARGTRVF.